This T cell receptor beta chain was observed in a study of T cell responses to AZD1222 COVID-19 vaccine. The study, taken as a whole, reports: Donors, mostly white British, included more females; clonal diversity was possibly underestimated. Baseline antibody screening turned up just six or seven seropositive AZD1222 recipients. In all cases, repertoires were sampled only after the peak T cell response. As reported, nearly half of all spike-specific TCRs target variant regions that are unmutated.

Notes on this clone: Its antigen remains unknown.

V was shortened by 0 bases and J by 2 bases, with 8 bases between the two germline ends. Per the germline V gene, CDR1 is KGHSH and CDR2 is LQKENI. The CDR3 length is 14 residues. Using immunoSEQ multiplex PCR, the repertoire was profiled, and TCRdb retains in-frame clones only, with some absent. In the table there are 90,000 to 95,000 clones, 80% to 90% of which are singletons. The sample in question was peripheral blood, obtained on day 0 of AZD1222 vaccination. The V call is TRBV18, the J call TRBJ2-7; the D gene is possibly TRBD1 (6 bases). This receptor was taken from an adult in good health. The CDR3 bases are TGTGCCAGCTCACCACCCCGGGACACCTACGAGCAGTACTTC. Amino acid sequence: CASSPPRDTYEQYF.